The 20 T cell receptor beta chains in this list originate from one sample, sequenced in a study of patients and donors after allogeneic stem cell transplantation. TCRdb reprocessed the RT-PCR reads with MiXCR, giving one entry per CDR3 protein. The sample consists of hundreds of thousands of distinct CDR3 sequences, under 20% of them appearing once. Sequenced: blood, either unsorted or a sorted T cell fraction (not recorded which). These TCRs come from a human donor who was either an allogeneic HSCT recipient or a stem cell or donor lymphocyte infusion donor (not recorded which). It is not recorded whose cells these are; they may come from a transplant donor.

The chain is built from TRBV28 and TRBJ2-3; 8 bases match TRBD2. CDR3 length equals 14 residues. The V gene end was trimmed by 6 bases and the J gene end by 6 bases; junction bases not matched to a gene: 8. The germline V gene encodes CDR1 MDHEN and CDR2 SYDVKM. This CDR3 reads CASRPPSGRDTQYF. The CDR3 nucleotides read TGTGCCAGCAGGCCCCCTAGCGGGCGGGATACGCAGTATTTT.

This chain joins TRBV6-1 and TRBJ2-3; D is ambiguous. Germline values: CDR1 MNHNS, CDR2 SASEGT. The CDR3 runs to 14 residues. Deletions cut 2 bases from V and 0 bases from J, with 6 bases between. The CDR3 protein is CASSEMESTDTQYF. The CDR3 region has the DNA TGTGCCAGCAGTGAAATGGAAAGCACAGATACGCAGTATTTT.

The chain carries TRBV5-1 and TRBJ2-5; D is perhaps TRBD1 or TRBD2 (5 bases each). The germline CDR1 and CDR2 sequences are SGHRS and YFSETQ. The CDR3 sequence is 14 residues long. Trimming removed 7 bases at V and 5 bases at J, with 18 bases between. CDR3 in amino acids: CASRKGGWGETQYF. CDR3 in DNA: TGCGCCAGCCGGAAGGGCGGTTGGGGGGAGACCCAGTACTTC.

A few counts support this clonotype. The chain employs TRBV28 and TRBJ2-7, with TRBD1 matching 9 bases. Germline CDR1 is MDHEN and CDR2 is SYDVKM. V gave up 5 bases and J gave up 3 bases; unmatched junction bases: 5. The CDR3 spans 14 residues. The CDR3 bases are TGTGCCAGCAGTACAACAGGGGGCGTCTACGAGCAGTACTTC. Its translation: CASSTTGGVYEQYF. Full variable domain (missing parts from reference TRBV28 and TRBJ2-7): DVKVTQSSRYLVKRTGEKVFLECVQDMDHENMFWYRQDPGLGLRLIYFSYDVKMKEKGDIPEGYSVSREKKERFSLILESASTNQTSMYLCASSTTGGVYEQYFGPGTRLTVT.

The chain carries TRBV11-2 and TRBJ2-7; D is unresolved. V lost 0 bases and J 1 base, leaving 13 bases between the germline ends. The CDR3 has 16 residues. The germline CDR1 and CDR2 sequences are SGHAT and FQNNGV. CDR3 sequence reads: CASSLDLTAYSYEQYF. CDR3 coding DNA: TGTGCCAGCAGCTTAGATCTCACAGCTTATTCCTACGAGCAGTACTTC.

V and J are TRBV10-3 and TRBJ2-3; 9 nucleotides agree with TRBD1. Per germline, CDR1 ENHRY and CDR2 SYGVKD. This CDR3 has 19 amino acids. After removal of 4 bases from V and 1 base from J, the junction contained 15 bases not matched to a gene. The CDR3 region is CAISAPDRGHPIRTDTQYF. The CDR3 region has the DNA TGTGCCATCAGTGCCCCGGACAGGGGTCACCCGATCCGCACAGATACGCAGTATTTT.

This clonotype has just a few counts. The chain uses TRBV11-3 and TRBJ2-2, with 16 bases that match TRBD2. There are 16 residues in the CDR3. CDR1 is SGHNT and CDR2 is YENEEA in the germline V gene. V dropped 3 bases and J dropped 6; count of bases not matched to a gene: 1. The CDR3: CASSLGLAGGPGELFF. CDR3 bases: TGTGCCAGCAGCTTGGGACTAGCGGGAGGGCCCGGGGAGCTGTTTTTT.

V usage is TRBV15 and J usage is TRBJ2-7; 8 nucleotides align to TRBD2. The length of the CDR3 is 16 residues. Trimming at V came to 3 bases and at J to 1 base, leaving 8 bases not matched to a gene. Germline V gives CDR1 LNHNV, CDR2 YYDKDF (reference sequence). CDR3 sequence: CATSRGGLALSYEQYF. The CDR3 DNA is TGTGCCACCAGCAGGGGAGGACTAGCCCTTTCCTACGAGCAGTACTTC.

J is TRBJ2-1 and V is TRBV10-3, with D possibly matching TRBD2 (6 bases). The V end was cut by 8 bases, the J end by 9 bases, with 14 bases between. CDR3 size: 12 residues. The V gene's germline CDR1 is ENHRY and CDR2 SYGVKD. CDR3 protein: CAIGPGEVEQFF. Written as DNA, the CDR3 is TGTGCCATCGGCCCTGGGGAGGTTGAGCAGTTCTTC.

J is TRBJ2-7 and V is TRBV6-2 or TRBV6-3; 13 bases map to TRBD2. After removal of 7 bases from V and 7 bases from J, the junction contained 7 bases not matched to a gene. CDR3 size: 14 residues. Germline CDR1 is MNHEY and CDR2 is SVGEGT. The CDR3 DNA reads TGTGCCAGCAAACTAGCGGGAGGGCCGGAGGAGCAGTACTTC. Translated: CASKLAGGPEEQYF.

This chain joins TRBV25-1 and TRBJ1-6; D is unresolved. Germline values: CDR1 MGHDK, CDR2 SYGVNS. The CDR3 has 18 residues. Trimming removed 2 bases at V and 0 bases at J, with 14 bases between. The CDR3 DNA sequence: TGTGCCAGCAGTGAAGTAAAGGGTCGGAGCTCCTATAATTCACCCCTCCACTTT. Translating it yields CASSEVKGRSSYNSPLHF.

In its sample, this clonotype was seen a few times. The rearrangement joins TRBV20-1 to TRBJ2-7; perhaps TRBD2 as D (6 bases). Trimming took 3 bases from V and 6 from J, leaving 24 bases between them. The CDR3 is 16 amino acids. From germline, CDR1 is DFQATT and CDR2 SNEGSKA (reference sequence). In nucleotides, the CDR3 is TGCAGTGCTAGTGGTCCATCGGGGACTGGGCGGTTCGAGCAGTACTTC. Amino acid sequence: CSASGPSGTGRFEQYF.

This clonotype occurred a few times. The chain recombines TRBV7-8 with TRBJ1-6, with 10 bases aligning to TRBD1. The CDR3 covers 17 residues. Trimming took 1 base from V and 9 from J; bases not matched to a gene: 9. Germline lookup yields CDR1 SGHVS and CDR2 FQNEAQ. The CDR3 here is CASSLERTGGYRSPLHF. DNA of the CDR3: TGTGCCAGCAGCTTAGAAAGGACAGGGGGGTATCGTTCACCCCTCCACTTT.

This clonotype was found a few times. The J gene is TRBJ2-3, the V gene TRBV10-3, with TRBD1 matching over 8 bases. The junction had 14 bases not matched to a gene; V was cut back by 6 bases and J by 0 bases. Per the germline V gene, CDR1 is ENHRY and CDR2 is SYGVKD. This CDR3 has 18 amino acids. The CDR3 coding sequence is TGTGCCATCAGAACCAGGGGAAAAACAGGGGGAAGCACAGATACGCAGTATTTT. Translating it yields CAIRTRGKTGGSTDTQYF.

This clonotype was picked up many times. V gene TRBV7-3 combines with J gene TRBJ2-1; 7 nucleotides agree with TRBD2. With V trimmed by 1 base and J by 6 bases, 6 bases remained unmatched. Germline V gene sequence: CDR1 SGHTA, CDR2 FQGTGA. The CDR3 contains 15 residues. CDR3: CASSLRTRAGNEQFF. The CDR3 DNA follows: TGTGCCAGCAGCTTAAGGACTAGGGCGGGCAATGAGCAGTTCTTC.

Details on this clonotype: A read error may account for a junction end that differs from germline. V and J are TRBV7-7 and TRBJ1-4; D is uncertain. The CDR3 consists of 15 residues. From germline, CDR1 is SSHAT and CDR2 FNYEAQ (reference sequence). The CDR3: CASSRKGATNEKLFF. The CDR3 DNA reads TGTGCTAGCAGCCGGAAGGGTGCAACTAATGAAAAACTGTTTTTT.

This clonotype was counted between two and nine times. The DNA for the CDR3 is TGCGCCAGCAGCCAGGCAGGGGGCAAAGGGAATCAGCCCCAGCATTTT. Encoded protein: CASSQAGGKGNQPQHF. The V call is TRBV4-1, the J call TRBJ1-5; 8 positions match TRBD1. The germline V gene encodes CDR1 MGHRA and CDR2 YSYEKL. Trimming at V came to 3 bases and at J to 4 bases, leaving 8 bases not matched to a gene. The CDR3 has 16 residues.

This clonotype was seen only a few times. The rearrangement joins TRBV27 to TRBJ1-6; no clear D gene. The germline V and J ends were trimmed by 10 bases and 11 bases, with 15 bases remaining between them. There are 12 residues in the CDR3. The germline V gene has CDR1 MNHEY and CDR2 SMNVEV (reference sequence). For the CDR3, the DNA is TGTGCCACCGGTTTACTTGCGGCACCCCTCCACTTT. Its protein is CATGLLAAPLHF.

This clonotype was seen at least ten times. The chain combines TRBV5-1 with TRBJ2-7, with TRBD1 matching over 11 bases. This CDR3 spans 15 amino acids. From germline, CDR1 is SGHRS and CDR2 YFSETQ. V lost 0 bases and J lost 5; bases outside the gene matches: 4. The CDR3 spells CASSLAGQGANEQYF. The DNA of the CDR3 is TGCGCCAGCAGCTTGGCCGGACAGGGGGCAAACGAGCAGTACTTC.

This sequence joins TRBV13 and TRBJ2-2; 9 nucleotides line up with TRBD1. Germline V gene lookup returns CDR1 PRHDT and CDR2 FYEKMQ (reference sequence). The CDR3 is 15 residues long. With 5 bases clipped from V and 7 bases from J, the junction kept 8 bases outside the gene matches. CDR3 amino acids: CASSPDRGVGGELFF. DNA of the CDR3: TGTGCCAGCAGCCCGGACAGGGGTGTAGGCGGGGAGCTGTTTTTT.